Listed below are T cell receptor beta chains from one sample, sequenced in a study of blood T cells in healthy people across ages. TCRdb re-called the 5' RACE reads with MiXCR, one entry per CDR3 protein. The sample includes about 2 million distinct CDR3 sequences, roughly 52% seen only once; the top ten take less than 2.5%. Sequencing was performed on blood. The receptor source for this set is a woman in her forties in good health. Both conserved end residues are part of each CDR3. The D gene is left open where the match is weak. Clone size is stated in some rows and not others, as once, few, many or a class when expanded.

cdr3_aa: CASSKGYQETQYF
cdr3_nt: TGTGCCAGCAGCAAGGGATACCAAGAGACCCAGTACTTC
d_call: .
clone_size: few
v_call: TRBV28
j_call: TRBJ2-5

cdr3_aa: CASSVRDLADTQYF
cdr3_nt: TGTGCCAGCAGTGTACGGGACTTGGCGGATACGCAGTATTTT
d_call: .
clone_size: once
v_call: TRBV27
j_call: TRBJ2-3

cdr3_aa: CSASRSSYEQYF
cdr3_nt: TGCAGTGCTAGCCGGAGCTCCTACGAGCAGTACTTC
d_call: .
clone_size: many
v_call: TRBV20-1
j_call: TRBJ2-7

cdr3_aa: CASSLRDRASYEQYF
cdr3_nt: TGTGCCAGCAGTCTCCGGGACAGGGCCTCCTACGAGCAGTACTTC
d_call: TRBD1
clone_size: few
v_call: TRBV12-3/TRBV12-4
j_call: TRBJ2-7

cdr3_aa: CASSQDRGGEETQYF
cdr3_nt: TGTGCCAGCAGCCAAGATCGTGGAGGGGAAGAGACCCAGTACTTC
d_call: .
clone_size: few
v_call: TRBV4-2
j_call: TRBJ2-5

cdr3_aa: CASSLVGQERLNGYTF
cdr3_nt: TGTGCCAGCAGCTTAGTTGGACAGGAAAGACTAAATGGCTACACCTTC
d_call: TRBD1
clone_size: .
v_call: TRBV7-9
j_call: TRBJ1-2

cdr3_aa: CASSQEVAGGRNEQFF
cdr3_nt: TGTGCCAGCAGCCAAGAAGTAGCGGGGGGGCGAAATGAGCAGTTCTTC
d_call: TRBD2
clone_size: few
v_call: TRBV4-2
j_call: TRBJ2-1

cdr3_aa: CASSLGGTSHEQFF
cdr3_nt: TGTGCCAGCAGCCTGGGGGGGACATCCCATGAGCAGTTCTTC
d_call: .
clone_size: few
v_call: TRBV3-1
j_call: TRBJ2-1

cdr3_aa: CSVEVAASYNGQFF
cdr3_nt: TGCAGCGTTGAAGTGGCGGCCTCCTACAATGGGCAGTTCTTC
d_call: .
clone_size: .
v_call: TRBV29-1
j_call: TRBJ2-1

cdr3_aa: CATGHREPQHF
cdr3_nt: TGTGCCACCGGACACAGGGAGCCCCAGCATTTT
d_call: .
clone_size: .
v_call: TRBV15
j_call: TRBJ1-5

cdr3_aa: CASSDEQGSSYNEQFF
cdr3_nt: TGTGCCAGCAGCGACGAACAGGGGAGCTCCTACAATGAGCAGTTCTTC
d_call: TRBD1
clone_size: once
v_call: TRBV9
j_call: TRBJ2-1

cdr3_aa: CASSITGVGYTF
cdr3_nt: TGTGCCAGCAGCATTACAGGGGTAGGCTACACCTTC
d_call: TRBD1
clone_size: .
v_call: TRBV28
j_call: TRBJ1-2

cdr3_aa: CSARDLGGTGELFF
cdr3_nt: TGCAGTGCTAGAGATCTAGGAGGAACCGGGGAGCTGTTTTTT
d_call: .
clone_size: .
v_call: TRBV20-1
j_call: TRBJ2-2

cdr3_aa: CASSHSSSYEQYF
cdr3_nt: TGTGCCAGCAGCCATAGTAGCTCCTACGAGCAGTACTTC
d_call: .
clone_size: .
v_call: TRBV4-2
j_call: TRBJ2-7

cdr3_aa: CASRDGGSYNSPLHF
cdr3_nt: TGTGCCAGCAGGGATGGGGGCTCATATAATTCACCCCTCCACTTT
d_call: .
clone_size: .
v_call: TRBV6-5
j_call: TRBJ1-6

cdr3_aa: CASSQSGTGPYNEQFF
cdr3_nt: TGTGCCAGCAGCCAAAGCGGGACAGGGCCTTACAATGAGCAGTTCTTC
d_call: TRBD1
clone_size: .
v_call: TRBV4-2
j_call: TRBJ2-1

cdr3_aa: CASSQLRTSGVSGDEQYF
cdr3_nt: TGTGCCAGCAGCCAACTCAGGACTAGCGGGGTTAGTGGCGACGAGCAGTACTTC
d_call: TRBD2
clone_size: few
v_call: TRBV4-2
j_call: TRBJ2-7

cdr3_aa: CASSLRQSPGGNEQFF
cdr3_nt: TGCGCCAGCAGCTTGAGACAGTCCCCTGGGGGCAATGAGCAGTTCTTC
d_call: .
clone_size: once
v_call: TRBV5-1
j_call: TRBJ2-1